This T cell receptor beta chain was observed in a study of PD-1 blockade in classical Hodgkin lymphoma. Overall study context: Patients in the cohort were put on intravenous nivolumab, 3 mg/kg every 2 weeks. Findings and caveats of the study: Newly diagnosed and completely responding patients shared comparable baseline diversity. Relapsed/refractory patients reportedly had lower baseline diversity than newly diagnosed patients.

V lost 6 bases, J lost 9 bases, and 20 bases lay in between. The CDR3 has 14 residues. Germline CDR1 reads MDHEN; CDR2 reads SYDVKM. Autologous stem cell transplantation was followed by relapse in every patient, and brentuximab vedotin exposure varied. This clone showed up just once. Its antigen remains unknown. Data came from immunoSEQ multiplex PCR; TCRdb stores just in-frame clones and leaves some out. Of about 10,000 clones listed, about 80% are singletons. The chain combines TRBV28 with TRBJ1-1; perhaps TRBD1 as D (6 bases). The source is a human donor with classical Hodgkin lymphoma. The source was peripheral blood mononuclear cells (PBMCs), collected before the second cycle of nivolumab. CDR3 nucleotide sequence: TGTGCCAGCAGCCCAGGGACATTCTTAAGGAAAGCTTTCTTT. It specifies CASSPGTFLRKAFF.